This TCR beta chain derives from a study of blood T cell repertoires in COVID-19. This CDR3 contains 11 residues. Germline CDR1 reads SGHKS; CDR2 reads YYEKEE (reference sequence). V dropped 3 bases and J dropped 14 bases, with 13 bases sitting between them. TCRdb keeps only in-frame clones here, not all; method: immunoSEQ multiplex PCR. The data contain around 72,000 clones, about nine tenths of them singletons. The sequence came from a human donor with active COVID-19. The donor label of this sample is uncertain. The specimen sequenced was peripheral blood. The chain combines TRBV5-5 with TRBJ2-3; TRBD1 might be the D (6 bases). The CDR3 coding sequence is TGTGCCAGCAGCTACTCAGGGGTTGGGTATTTT. This codes for CASSYSGVGYF.